A single sample gave rise to the 30 T cell receptor beta chains below, sequenced in a study of T cells in Graves' hyperthyroidism and ophthalmopathy (dated 2019 in TCRdb). Libraries were constructed by multiplex PCR. Sequencing took place on an Illumina HiSeq 2000. TCR beta CDR3 regions were amplified from RNA transcripts. The TCR CDR3 was subjected to a first round of RT-PCR using the HTBI primer set and the Qiagen OneStep RT-PCR kit. TCRdb passed the public sequencing reads through fastp at Q25 and MiXCR, retaining productive beta sequences. A single entry per CDR3 protein holds the most common genes and DNA from its merged rows. This sample has some 550,000 distinct CDR3 sequences in its table, and 15% to 20% of those were observed once. Of the sample, around 3.5% falls within the top ten clones. Sequences were obtained from blood. These receptors originate from a woman aged 40 to 49 with Graves' ophthalmopathy.

This clonotype occurred a few times. The rearrangement uses TRBV7-6 and TRBJ2-3; 8 positions agree with TRBD1. CDR1 and CDR2 (germline): SGHVS, FNYEAQ. V lost 1 base and J lost 8; bases outside the gene matches: 11. This CDR3 has 16 residues. CDR3 coding DNA: TGTGCCAGCAGCTTAGAACCCGGACAGGGCCAGGGTACGCAGTATTTT. Amino acids: CASSLEPGQGQGTQYF.

The rearrangement links TRBV10-3 to TRBJ1-2; D possibly corresponds to TRBD1 (6 bases). CDR3 length: 14 amino acids. Germline V lookup: CDR1 ENHRY, CDR2 SYGVKD. V was trimmed by 2 bases and J by 4 bases, leaving 11 bases between them. CDR3 loop: CAISEKGVLYGYTF. CDR3 in DNA: TGTGCCATCAGTGAGAAGGGGGTTCTCTATGGCTACACCTTC.

This clonotype showed up many times. The V and J genes are TRBV28 and TRBJ2-3, with D unclear. Germline V gene lookup returns CDR1 MDHEN and CDR2 SYDVKM. The CDR3 length is 15 residues. V lost 6 bases and J 0 bases, leaving 13 bases between the germline ends. The CDR3 region has the DNA TGTGCCAGCAGGACACTACCGGCTAGCACAGATACGCAGTATTTT. Translated: CASRTLPASTDTQYF.

There are many counts of this clonotype. V usage is TRBV3-1 and J usage is TRBJ1-1; TRBD1 aligns across 10 bases. This CDR3 has 15 amino acids. Germline trimming cut 0 bases from V and 8 bases from J; bases unmatched to any gene: 6. CDR1 LGHDT and CDR2 YNNKEL come from the germline V gene (reference sequence). Here the CDR3 DNA reads TGTGCCAGCAGCCAAGAGGGACAGGGGCACCAAGAAGCTTTCTTT. Its protein is CASSQEGQGHQEAFF.

The chain recombines TRBV6-2 or TRBV6-3 with TRBJ2-2; D possibly corresponds to TRBD2 (5 bases). This CDR3 spans 13 amino acids. Germline values: CDR1 MNHEY, CDR2 SVGEGT. The V and J ends lost 7 bases and 7 bases respectively, with 13 bases between them. DNA for the CDR3: TGTGCCAGCAAGAGAGACGGAGGCGGGGAGCTGTTTTTT. It translates to CASKRDGGGELFF.

This clonotype turned up a few times. This sequence joins TRBV19 and TRBJ2-3; 11 bases line up with TRBD2. The V and J ends lost 8 bases and 3 bases, in that order; junction bases with no gene match: 7. The CDR3 covers 15 residues. Germline V gene data show CDR1 as LNHDA and CDR2 as SQIVND (reference sequence). The CDR3 DNA is TGTGCCAGTCGGCTCGGGACTAGCGGAACAGATACGCAGTATTTT. This translates into CASRLGTSGTDTQYF.

In its sample, this clonotype was seen many times. This chain uses TRBV28 with TRBJ1-1; D call uncertain. The V gene's germline CDR1 is MDHEN and CDR2 SYDVKM. V shed 7 bases and J shed 1 base, with 10 bases lying between them. The CDR3 covers 13 residues. In DNA, the CDR3 is TGTGCCAGCATTGACGGGAGGAACACTGAAGCTTTCTTT. Its protein is CASIDGRNTEAFF.

This clonotype turned up a few times. The V gene is TRBV10-1, the J gene TRBJ2-5, with 7 bases identical to TRBD1. Trimming took 5 bases from V and 2 from J; bases not matched to a gene: 8. CDR1 is WNHNN, CDR2 SYGVQD, per germline (reference sequence). The CDR3 has 15 residues. CDR3 in DNA: TGCGCCAGCAGTACCGGGACAGCAATACAAGAGACCCAGTACTTC. Translating gives CASSTGTAIQETQYF.

In DNA, the CDR3 is TGTGCCAGCAGTTACTCAGGGCAGGGGAACACTGAAGCTTTCTTT. This gives the protein CASSYSGQGNTEAFF. The V call is TRBV6-5, the J call TRBJ1-1; perhaps TRBD1 as D (5 bases). The V and J ends lost 0 bases and 1 base respectively, with 9 bases between them. This CDR3 contains 15 residues. Germline CDR1 and CDR2: MNHEY and SVGAGI.

This clonotype came up a few times. The chain has TRBV18 and TRBJ1-6, with 9 positions matching TRBD1. The CDR3 contains 15 residues. V was clipped by 3 bases and J by 10 bases; unmatched bases: 7. Looked up from germline, CDR1 is KGHSH and CDR2 is LQKENI. The CDR3 coding sequence is TGTGCCAGCTCACCGGCGGGGACAGGGTTATCACCCCTCCACTTT. Translation gives CASSPAGTGLSPLHF. Using reference TRBV18 and TRBJ1-6 for the parts outside the CDR3, the full variable domain is NAGVMQNPRHLVRRRGQEARLRCSPMKGHSHVYWYRQLPEEGLKFMVYLQKENIIDESGMPKERFSAEFPKEGPSILRIQQVVRGDSAAYFCASSPAGTGLSPLHFGNGTRLTVT.

The chain combines TRBV12-3 or TRBV12-4 with TRBJ2-2; 7 bases match TRBD1. CDR3 length: 15 residues. V lost 6 bases, J lost 3 bases, and 7 bases stayed unmatched. This chain's CDR3 is CASRAGTDHTGELFF. The DNA of the CDR3 is TGTGCCAGCAGGGCCGGGACAGACCACACCGGGGAGCTGTTTTTT.

Here the CDR3 DNA reads TGCAGTCCCATCCCCTGGGGGACAACCAGGCAAGAGACCCAGTACTTC. It translates to CSPIPWGTTRQETQYF. The chain is built from TRBV20-1 and TRBJ2-5; the D gene is possibly TRBD1 (6 bases). This CDR3 has 16 residues. The V and J ends lost 8 bases and 2 bases respectively, with 24 bases between them. Per the germline V gene, CDR1 is DFQATT and CDR2 is SNEGSKA (reference sequence).

This clonotype was detected ten times or more. The V gene is TRBV27, the J gene TRBJ2-1; no clear D gene. This CDR3 contains 12 residues. V lost 5 bases and J lost 5, with 7 bases in between. From germline, CDR1 is MNHEY and CDR2 SMNVEV (reference sequence). In nucleotides, the CDR3 is TGTGCCAGCAGTGATGGCAACAATGAGCAGTTCTTC. As protein: CASSDGNNEQFF.

V and J are TRBV18 and TRBJ1-3, with D tentatively TRBD1 (5 bases). The V end lost 3 bases, the J end lost 0 bases, and 18 bases lay between the germline ends. The germline gives CDR1 KGHSH, CDR2 LQKENI. This CDR3 spans 18 amino acids. The CDR3 DNA is TGTGCCAGCTCACCTCCCCTCGGGACCGATCCCTCTGGAAACACCATATATTTT. As protein: CASSPPLGTDPSGNTIYF.

V gene TRBV28 combines with J gene TRBJ1-5; unclear D gene. V shed 2 bases and J shed 0 bases, with 11 bases lying between them. The CDR3 contains 16 residues. The germline V gene encodes CDR1 MDHEN and CDR2 SYDVKM. CDR3 in DNA: TGTGCCAGCAGTTTACCCGACGGGTATAGCAATCAGCCCCAGCATTTT. It yields the protein CASSLPDGYSNQPQHF.

The chain is built from TRBV20-1 and TRBJ2-1, with 10 bases lining up with TRBD2. J was trimmed by 8 bases and V by 6 bases; bases with no gene match: 7. Germline CDR1 reads DFQATT; CDR2 reads SNEGSKA (reference sequence). CDR3 size: 13 residues. CDR3 sequence: CSAPPAGGDEQFF. In DNA form, the CDR3 reads TGCAGTGCCCCCCCAGCGGGAGGGGATGAGCAGTTCTTC.

The chain couples TRBV25-1 to TRBJ1-1; D is ambiguous. The CDR3 totals 15 residues. The germline gives CDR1 MGHDK, CDR2 SYGVNS. The V gene lost 4 bases and the J gene lost 1 base, with 13 bases spanning the gap. This chain's CDR3 is CASSAQPFGNTEAFF. CDR3 sequence (DNA): TGTGCCAGCAGTGCCCAACCCTTTGGGAACACTGAAGCTTTCTTT. Drawing the rest from reference TRBV25-1 and TRBJ1-1, the complete variable domain is EADIYQTPRYLVIGTGKKITLECSQTMGHDKMYWYQQDPGMELHLIHYSYGVNSTEKGDLSSESTVSRIRTEHFPLTLESARPSHTSQYLCASSAQPFGNTEAFFGQGTRLTVV.

This clonotype has ten or more counts. The chain has TRBV27 and TRBJ2-7; D is perhaps TRBD1 (6 bases). The germline gives CDR1 MNHEY, CDR2 SMNVEV (reference sequence). Trimming pared 3 bases from V and 3 bases from J, leaving 12 bases between. There are 14 residues in the CDR3. The DNA for the CDR3 is TGTGCCAGCAGTTTGGACAGTTCAGGCTACGAGCAGTACTTC. As protein: CASSLDSSGYEQYF.

This chain joins TRBV18 and TRBJ2-2; tentatively, D is TRBD1 (5 bases). The V end lost 1 base, the J end lost 0 bases, and 9 bases lay between the germline ends. Germline-derived CDR1 and CDR2 are KGHSH and LQKENI. The CDR3 extends over 16 amino acids. The CDR3 sequence: CASSPLRQPNTGELFF. The CDR3 bases are TGTGCCAGCTCACCACTCCGACAGCCGAACACCGGGGAGCTGTTTTTT.

This clonotype was counted many times. V usage is TRBV2 and J usage is TRBJ2-5; D is unclear. Per germline, CDR1 SNHLY and CDR2 FYNNEI. V dropped 3 bases and J dropped 5 bases, with 13 bases sitting between them. The CDR3 has 14 residues. The CDR3 region has the DNA TGTGCCAGCAGTGACACACCTAGGTGTGAGACCCAGTACTTC. Amino acid sequence: CASSDTPRCETQYF. Complete variable domain (other parts from reference TRBV2 and TRBJ2-5): EPEVTQTPSHQVTQMGQEVILRCVPISNHLYFYWYRQILGQKVEFLVSFYNNEISEKSEIFDDQFSVERPDGSNFTLKIRSTKLEDSAMYFCASSDTPRCETQYFGPGTRLLVL.

This clonotype was counted ten times or more. V usage is TRBV2 and J usage is TRBJ1-1; TRBD1 matches at 8 bases. V was pared by 8 bases and J by 4 bases, with 9 bases of the junction left unmatched. The CDR3 runs 14 residues. Germline CDR1 and CDR2: SNHLY and FYNNEI. The CDR3 reads CASGSGTGFTEAFF. As DNA, the CDR3 is TGTGCCAGCGGATCCGGGACAGGCTTCACTGAAGCTTTCTTT.

This chain uses TRBV6-1 with TRBJ2-3, with D maybe TRBD2 (5 bases). Germline V gene data show CDR1 as MNHNS and CDR2 as SASEGT. The CDR3 runs to 15 residues. The V end lost 6 bases, the J end lost 0 bases, and 13 bases lay between the germline ends. The CDR3 DNA follows: TGTGCCAGCAGCGACCTGAGCGGTAGCACAGATACGCAGTATTTT. Translating gives CASSDLSGSTDTQYF.

Only a few counts were recorded for this clonotype. The gene calls are TRBV19 and TRBJ1-5; maybe TRBD1 (5 bases). The CDR3 spans 12 residues. Germline V gene lookup returns CDR1 LNHDA and CDR2 SQIVND (reference sequence). Trimming cost V 8 bases and J 2 bases, with 7 bases left between them. This chain's CDR3 is CASGAGNQPQHF. The DNA of the CDR3 is TGTGCCAGTGGGGCGGGCAATCAGCCCCAGCATTTT.

This clonotype was counted ten times or more. The chain joins TRBV19 to TRBJ1-1; perhaps TRBD1 as D (5 bases). Between the trimmed V and J ends, which lost 3 bases and 1 base, there was a span of 15 bases. This CDR3 is 16 amino acids long. In germline, CDR1 is LNHDA, CDR2 SQIVND (reference sequence). CDR3 loop: CASSIPGIGANTEAFF. DNA for the CDR3: TGTGCCAGTAGTATCCCAGGTATAGGGGCGAACACTGAAGCTTTCTTT.

This clonotype was seen a handful of times. The V and J genes are TRBV28 and TRBJ2-2; D gene uncertain. Germline values: CDR1 MDHEN, CDR2 SYDVKM. The CDR3 extends over 12 amino acids. V was trimmed by 3 bases and J by 10 bases, leaving 9 bases between them. The CDR3: CASSLEGMELFF. The DNA for the CDR3 is TGTGCCAGCAGTTTGGAAGGGATGGAGCTGTTTTTT. The variable domain in full, with the rest retrieved from reference TRBV28 and TRBJ2-2, is DVKVTQSSRYLVKRTGEKVFLECVQDMDHENMFWYRQDPGLGLRLIYFSYDVKMKEKGDIPEGYSVSREKKERFSLILESASTNQTSMYLCASSLEGMELFFGEGSRLTVL.

The genes are TRBV6-1 and TRBJ1-2, with D tentatively TRBD1 (5 bases). Trimming stripped 1 base from V and 3 bases from J, with 15 bases between. Germline CDR1 MNHNS, CDR2 SASEGT. This CDR3 has 16 amino acids. CDR3: CASSEVKQGAYYGYTF. In DNA form, the CDR3 reads TGTGCCAGCAGTGAAGTAAAGCAGGGCGCCTACTATGGCTACACCTTC.

The chain recombines TRBV6-1 with TRBJ2-7, with D uncertain. The V and J ends lost 6 bases and 3 bases respectively, with 15 bases between them. The CDR3 runs 14 residues. Germline loops: CDR1 MNHNS, CDR2 SASEGT. The CDR3 sequence: CASSLKRTYYEQYF. The DNA of the CDR3 is TGTGCCAGCAGCCTCAAGAGGACCTACTACGAGCAGTACTTC.

At least ten counts were recorded for this clonotype. The genes are TRBV14 and TRBJ2-5; 9 nucleotides align to TRBD1. Trimming at V came to 3 bases and at J to 10 bases, leaving 12 bases not matched to a gene. The CDR3 totals 15 residues. CDR1 is SGHDN and CDR2 is FVKESK in the germline V gene. CDR3 bases: TGTGCCAGCAGCCATGGGGACAGGGTTTCGGAGGTCCAGTACTTC. This codes for CASSHGDRVSEVQYF.

The genes are TRBV6-4 and TRBJ1-6; D gene ambiguous. V was clipped by 7 bases and J by 10 bases, with 23 bases between them. Germline-derived CDR1 and CDR2 are MRHNA and SNTAGT. This CDR3 is built from 16 residues. CDR3 sequence reads: CASNMTRTVFRSPLHF. The CDR3 DNA follows: TGTGCCAGCAACATGACAAGGACGGTCTTCCGATCACCCCTCCACTTT.

This clonotype was counted at least ten times. The rearrangement uses TRBV12-3 or TRBV12-4 and TRBJ2-1; no definite D call. The CDR3 totals 12 residues. The ends were cut back, 5 bases at V and 9 bases at J, with 11 bases in the middle. The DNA of the CDR3 is TGTGCCAGCAGTGCCGGGTCGGGTGAGCAGTTCTTC. Encoded protein: CASSAGSGEQFF.